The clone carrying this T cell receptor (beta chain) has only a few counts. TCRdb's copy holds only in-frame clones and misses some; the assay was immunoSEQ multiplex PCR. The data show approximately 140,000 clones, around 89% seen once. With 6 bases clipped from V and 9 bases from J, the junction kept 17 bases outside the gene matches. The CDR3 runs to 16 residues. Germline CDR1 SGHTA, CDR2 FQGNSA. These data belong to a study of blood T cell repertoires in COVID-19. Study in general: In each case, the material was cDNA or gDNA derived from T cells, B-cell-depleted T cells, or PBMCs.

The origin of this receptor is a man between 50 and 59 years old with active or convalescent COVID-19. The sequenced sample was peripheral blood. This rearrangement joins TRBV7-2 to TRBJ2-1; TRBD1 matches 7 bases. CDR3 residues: CASRYTTGAPRAEQFF. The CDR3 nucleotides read TGTGCCAGCAGATATACTACAGGGGCCCCAAGGGCTGAGCAGTTCTTC.